This TCR beta chain came from a study of T-cell reconstitution after alpha-beta-depleted transplantation in children. The V segment lost 0 bases and the J segment 7 bases; nucleotides outside the gene matches: 4. CDR1 MGHDK and CDR2 SYGVNS come from the germline V gene. The CDR3 length is 14 residues. Unique molecular identifiers were incorporated when the TCRbeta library was constructed. From the PCR reads, TCRdb called clonotypes with MiXCR, one entry per CDR3 protein. The sample comprises 450,000 to 600,000 distinct CDR3 sequences, approximately 16% of which are singletons, and 3% to 4% rests with the top ten.

The source is a human donor who donated a stem cell graft to a child with acute lymphoblastic leukemia. The chain is built from TRBV25-1 and TRBJ2-5; TRBD2 matches 8 bases. The sample consisted of PBMCs from the stem cell graft donor, taken from the stem cell graft. In DNA, the CDR3 is TGTGCCAGCAGTGAATACGGGGGGGCGACGACCCAGTACTTC. It specifies CASSEYGGATTQYF.